This T cell receptor beta chain was sequenced in a study of CD8+ T cells in alopecia areata (dated by TCRdb to between 2018 and 2020). Looking at the study overall: Treated patients were enrolled in an open-label pilot trial of oral tofacitinib at 5 to 10 mg twice daily for moderate-to-severe alopecia areata. Patients received tofacitinib for 6 to 18 months and were then followed off drug for 6 months to check for delayed response and recurrence. Disease severity in treated patients was measured with the SALT score, which quantifies the percentage of affected scalp surface area. The study used high-throughput TCRbeta sequencing to examine T cell clonal expansion in alopecia areata, in both the C3H/HeJ mouse model and human patients. On the human side, TCRbeta sequencing was run on scalp tissue and on sorted CD4+ and CD8+ peripheral blood T cells from healthy controls and from alopecia areata patients with either patchy or totalis/universalis disease. Biopsies were taken from tofacitinib-treated patients at baseline and at 4 and 24 weeks of treatment, and a later scalp biopsy was taken in several of the tofacitinib-treated patients. Clonality in the scalp was compared among normal scalp (n=4), patchy alopecia areata scalp (n=8), and alopecia totalis/universalis scalp (n=8). RNA was obtained with the PAXgene miRNA kit for fixed scalp, the miRNeasy kit for PBMCs, and the RNeasy kit for mouse skin. Amplification of TCRbeta CDR3 regions was done by immunoSEQ multiplex PCR using 35 Vbeta forward primers and 13 Jbeta reverse primers.

A single count supports this clone. Its binding antigen is unknown. No much larger clonotype is one base removed from it; base qualities were not supplied. The CDR3 spans 11 residues, from the cysteine through the phenylalanine. Only CDR3 DNA remains: 33 bases, in frame from the first base. CDR1 is given as MNHNS and CDR2 as SASEGT, both from the germline V gene. To prepare the library, the immunoSEQ multiplex PCR assay was applied. RNA was extracted from all samples and reverse transcribed into cDNA, which served as template for TCR sequencing. SuperScript III was used to make first-strand cDNA, primed with a 2:1 mix of oligo-dT and random hexamers. Amplification bias was assessed with a synthetic immune receptor repertoire, and residual bias was removed computationally. For the original study's pipeline: After raw reads were preprocessed to remove errors, the CDR3 was defined following IMGT conventions as running from the conserved cysteine to phenylalanine. Clonality was computed as 1 minus the Shannon entropy, with the entropy normalized by log2 of the number of productive unique TCRs. CD4 or CD8 identity of scalp clones was inferred by cross-referencing scalp TCRbeta sequences with sorted blood CD4 and CD8 repertoires. TCRdb's version of the immuneACCESS table is confined to in-frame rearrangements and falls short of the full clone set. An unresolved V gene accounts for under half of the shortfall where checked; the remainder is of unknown origin. V and J calls and clone size come straight from that table; D and trimming were deduced from the DNA. Within this sample are more than 200,000 clones, with around 66% of them counted one time only. In total, the top ten clones hold about 4% of the sample.

Study-level results and caveats: Because the treated cohort was small and had only one nonresponder, larger studies are needed to examine links between baseline CD8+ expansion and response. Tofacitinib significantly lowered scalp clonality and the number of expanded CD8+ clones among the top 100 scalp clones. Compared with mice, TCR sequences shared between patients were less clear, possibly partly because of HLA diversity across the patient population. Many expanded lesional clones persisted in scalp and blood during tofacitinib treatment, which may partly explain relapse after stopping treatment. Unlike mouse skin, which is dominated by gammadelta T cells, normal human skin has resident alphabeta T cells that are also sequenced, and this complicates analysis of the scalp TCR repertoire. Compared with normal scalp, lesional scalp, particularly in alopecia totalis/universalis, had higher clonality and more expanded CD8+ clones, which suggests antigenic drive.

The intended sense of this specimen's time point label: approximately 4 weeks on oral tofacitinib. According to the study, the label for this sample's treatment or condition signals: oral pan-JAK inhibitor, 5-10 mg twice daily. Peripheral blood and lesional scalp punch biopsies were obtained from patients with alopecia areata. PBMCs were isolated by density centrifugation and stained for CD3, CD4 and CD8, and CD4+ and CD8+ T cells were sorted on a FACSAria. The sequence joins TRBV6-1 to TRBJ1-2; TRBD1 is perhaps the D gene, given 5 matching bases. Source: CD4+ T cells sorted from blood, taken at week 4, from a patient treated with tofacitinib. The sequence derives from a human donor with alopecia areata. Here the CDR3 is given as CATGGNYGYTF. The base sequence is TGTGCTACGGGGGGTAACTATGGCTACACCTTC.